The 23 T cell receptor beta chains below come from one sample, sequenced in a study of vaccination and CD4 T cells after COVID-19. TCRdb used MiXCR to reprocess the PCR reads, holding one entry per CDR3 protein. The table records some 25,000 distinct CDR3 sequences, over 40% of them present only once. This sample comprised CD4+ T cells from blood, obtained before SARS-CoV-2 vaccination. The source of these receptors is a human donor who had recovered from COVID-19.

V gene TRBV19 combines with J gene TRBJ2-7; 9 positions match TRBD1. Germline trimming cut 4 bases from V and 2 bases from J; bases unmatched to any gene: 6. The germline V gene has CDR1 LNHDA and CDR2 SQIVND (reference sequence). The CDR3 runs 15 residues. The CDR3 loop is CASSNPRTGAYEQYF. CDR3 coding DNA: TGTGCCAGTAGTAACCCCAGGACAGGGGCCTACGAGCAGTACTTC.

This chain uses TRBV6-4 with TRBJ2-2; D is unclear. In germline, CDR1 is MRHNA, CDR2 SNTAGT. Trimming removed 0 bases at V and 0 bases at J, with 14 bases between. The CDR3 length is 18 residues. This CDR3 reads CASSDSFRQPSNTGELFF. DNA of the CDR3: TGTGCCAGCAGTGACTCGTTTCGTCAACCGTCGAACACCGGGGAGCTGTTTTTT.

In this sample, this clonotype turned up a few times. The chain is built from TRBV7-3 and TRBJ1-6; D is ambiguous. V was shortened by 7 bases and J by 0 bases, with 13 bases between the two germline ends. Germline assignment: CDR1 SGHTA and CDR2 FQGTGA. This CDR3 is 16 amino acids long. The CDR3 spells CASISGPSSYNSPLHF. As DNA, the CDR3 is TGTGCCAGCATTTCAGGCCCGAGCTCCTATAATTCACCCCTCCACTTT.

The V call is TRBV21-1, the J call TRBJ2-7; the DNA was not used to check the table's D call, TRBD2. TRBV21-1 represents a pseudogene. The CDR3 has 15 residues. The CDR3 region has the DNA TGTGCCAGCAGCGGAAGGGGGAGGGTCCGCCGCGAGCAGTACTTC. This encodes CASSGRGRVRREQYF.

CDR3 sequence (DNA): TGTGCCAGCAGTTTTCAGGGGGCTGACGAGACCCAGTACTTC. Residues: CASSFQGADETQYF. V and J are TRBV6-5 and TRBJ2-5, with TRBD1 identical over 8 bases. Germline loops: CDR1 MNHEY, CDR2 SVGAGI. The CDR3 runs to 14 residues. J lost 5 bases, V lost 4 bases, and 6 bases had no gene match.

The chain combines TRBV7-3 with TRBJ2-3; maybe TRBD2 (6 bases). The length of the CDR3 is 14 residues. V lost 1 base to trimming and J lost 3 bases, with 8 bases between them. Germline values: CDR1 SGHTA, CDR2 FQGTGA. CDR3 amino acids: CASSLNGRTDTQYF. For the CDR3, the DNA is TGTGCCAGCAGCTTAAACGGGAGAACAGATACGCAGTATTTT.

The J gene is TRBJ1-1, the V gene TRBV20-1; D is unresolved. The germline gives CDR1 DFQATT, CDR2 SNEGSKA (reference sequence). The CDR3 length is 14 residues. V was pared by 6 bases and J by 1 base, with 15 bases between. The chain's CDR3 is CSARKAPQNTEAFF. The CDR3 nucleotides are TGCAGTGCCCGGAAGGCCCCACAGAACACTGAAGCTTTCTTT.

V is TRBV6-5 and J is TRBJ2-2; D gene uncertain. V was cut by 0 bases and J by 6 bases, with 8 bases left in between. Germline CDR1 reads MNHEY; CDR2 reads SVGAGI. The CDR3 is made up of 14 amino acids. CDR3 protein: CASSYSFAAGELFF. The DNA of the CDR3 is TGTGCCAGCAGTTACTCGTTCGCGGCCGGGGAGCTGTTTTTT.

The chain is built from TRBV18 and TRBJ1-2; TRBD1 is a possible D gene (6 bases). Germline loops: CDR1 KGHSH, CDR2 LQKENI. The CDR3 is 13 amino acids. Trimming cost V 5 bases and J 2 bases, with 9 bases left between them. CDR3: CASSEDRNYGYTF. The CDR3 nucleotides are TGTGCCAGCTCAGAGGACAGAAACTATGGCTACACCTTC.

This clonotype was counted between two and nine times. The rearrangement links TRBV6-4 to TRBJ2-3; 10 positions match TRBD1. This CDR3 has 14 residues. V gave up 3 bases and J gave up 4 bases; unmatched junction bases: 1. The germline CDR1 and CDR2 sequences are MRHNA and SNTAGT. The chain's CDR3 is CASSETGGADTQYF. The DNA of the CDR3 is TGTGCCAGCAGTGAGACAGGGGGCGCAGATACGCAGTATTTT.

CDR3 residues: CAISESRHQPQHF. DNA of the CDR3: TGTGCCATCAGTGAGTCGCGCCATCAGCCCCAGCATTTT. The chain combines TRBV10-3 with TRBJ1-5, with D unclear. Germline values: CDR1 ENHRY, CDR2 SYGVKD. V lost 0 bases and J lost 5, with 5 bases in between. The CDR3 spans 13 residues.

This rearrangement joins TRBV20-1 to TRBJ2-3, with 13 positions matching TRBD2. Losses at the gene ends were 6 bases for V and 0 bases for J; bases not matched to a gene: 3. Germline V lookup: CDR1 DFQATT, CDR2 SNEGSKA (reference sequence). The CDR3 is made up of 15 amino acids. This CDR3 reads CSAGTSGVSTDTQYF. CDR3 DNA sequence: TGCAGTGCGGGGACTAGCGGGGTTAGCACAGATACGCAGTATTTT.

The CDR3 reads CASSRKWSGANVLTF. CDR3 DNA sequence: TGTGCCAGCAGCCGAAAGTGGTCTGGGGCCAACGTCCTGACTTTC. The genes are TRBV7-9 and TRBJ2-6; no firm D call. Trimming removed 5 bases at V and 1 base at J, with 9 bases between. This CDR3 has 15 amino acids. The V gene's germline CDR1 is SEHNR and CDR2 FQNEAQ (reference sequence).

This clonotype was recorded once. The V gene is TRBV7-2, the J gene TRBJ2-2; 9 nucleotides match TRBD1. V lost 5 bases and J lost 2; bases outside the gene matches: 3. Germline-derived CDR1 and CDR2 are SGHTA and FQGNSA. This CDR3 region has 15 residues. The CDR3 here is CASSRDRVNTGELFF. As DNA, the CDR3 is TGTGCCAGCAGCAGGGACAGGGTCAACACCGGGGAGCTGTTTTTT.

The J gene is TRBJ1-6, the V gene TRBV6-1; tentatively, D is TRBD1 (6 bases). CDR3 length: 14 residues. Germline V gene lookup returns CDR1 MNHNS and CDR2 SASEGT. The ends were cut back, 5 bases at V and 16 bases at J, with 21 bases in the middle. The CDR3 is CASSTLDSPPFLHF. In DNA, the CDR3 is TGTGCCAGCAGTACGCTGGACAGCCCTCCGTTTCTCCACTTT.

The rearrangement uses TRBV19 and TRBJ2-3; D perhaps matches TRBD2 (5 bases). This CDR3 has 13 amino acids. The V end lost 2 bases, the J end lost 6 bases, and 9 bases lay between the germline ends. CDR1 and CDR2 from the germline V gene are LNHDA and SQIVND (reference sequence). The CDR3 loop reads CASSIRRADTQYF. Written as DNA, the CDR3 is TGTGCCAGTAGTATAAGGCGGGCCGATACGCAGTATTTT.

In this sample, this clonotype turned up a few times. This rearrangement joins TRBV20-1 to TRBJ1-2, with TRBD1 identical over 7 bases. CDR3 length: 13 residues. J was trimmed by 2 bases and V by 4 bases; bases with no gene match: 4. The germline gives CDR1 DFQATT, CDR2 SNEGSKA (reference sequence). The CDR3, as DNA: TGCAGTGCTAAAGGACAGGAAAACTATGGCTACACCTTC. Encoded protein: CSAKGQENYGYTF.

This clonotype was detected a few times. This chain connects TRBV6-2 or TRBV6-3 to TRBJ2-7, with TRBD2 matching over 9 bases. Trimming at V came to 6 bases and at J to 2 bases, leaving 8 bases not matched to a gene. From germline, CDR1 is MNHEY and CDR2 SVGEGT. The CDR3 consists of 15 residues. CDR3 loop: CASSLSGRATYEQYF. DNA of the CDR3: TGTGCCAGCAGCCTTAGCGGGAGAGCTACCTACGAGCAGTACTTC.

This clonotype was detected a few times. This chain uses TRBV20-1 with TRBJ2-6, with 13 bases that match TRBD2. Unmatched junction bases numbered 8, after V lost 4 bases and J lost 2 bases. Germline CDR1 is DFQATT and CDR2 is SNEGSKA (reference sequence). The CDR3 extends over 18 amino acids. As DNA, the CDR3 is TGCAGTGCTAACCCCGGGACTAGCGGGGTCACTGGGGCCAACGTCCTGACTTTC. It is translated as CSANPGTSGVTGANVLTF.

This clonotype has only a few counts. The gene calls are TRBV20-1 and TRBJ2-1; TRBD2 is a possible D gene (6 bases). Trimming shortened V by 3 bases and J by 7 bases, and 16 bases separated the two germline ends. CDR1 is DFQATT, CDR2 SNEGSKA, per germline (reference sequence). The CDR3 is 14 residues long. This CDR3 is CSARIFWEENEQFF. In nucleotides, the CDR3 is TGCAGTGCTAGGATCTTTTGGGAGGAGAATGAGCAGTTCTTC.

A few counts support this clonotype. V usage is TRBV2 and J usage is TRBJ1-6, with 7 positions matching TRBD1. V lost 6 bases and J lost 7; bases outside the gene matches: 9. Per germline, CDR1 SNHLY and CDR2 FYNNEI. The CDR3 spans 15 residues. The CDR3 sequence is CASSAQGGTNSPLHF. The CDR3 DNA reads TGTGCCAGCAGCGCTCAGGGGGGTACGAATTCACCCCTCCACTTT.

This chain uses TRBV24-1 with TRBJ1-1; D gene uncertain. The germline V gene has CDR1 KGHDR and CDR2 SFDVKD. V was pared by 8 bases and J by 1 base, with 16 bases between. CDR3 length equals 15 residues. The CDR3 sequence: CATTFRSSRNTEAFF. The CDR3 nucleotides are TGTGCCACCACCTTCAGGAGCTCGAGGAACACTGAAGCTTTCTTT.

This clonotype was observed a few times. V and J are TRBV7-2 and TRBJ2-7; D is uncertain. The CDR3 extends over 14 amino acids. Trimming stripped 5 bases from V and 2 bases from J, with 13 bases between. Germline V gives CDR1 SGHTA, CDR2 FQGNSA. CDR3 in DNA: TGTGCCAGCAGCCGTTTTGGCTCAACCTACGAGCAGTACTTC. It specifies CASSRFGSTYEQYF.